The present T cell receptor (beta chain) was sequenced within a study of T cells in Graves' hyperthyroidism and ophthalmopathy. Stable Graves' hyperthyroidism denoted no ophthalmopathy progression over 18 months. Criteria for exclusion of patients were uncontrolled infection, other autoimmune disease, pregnancy or lactation. TCR beta CDR3 regions were amplified from RNA. HTBI primers were employed in a first-round RT-PCR of the TCR CDR3. Via MiXCR, TCRdb re-called the multiplex PCR reads, giving one row per CDR3 protein. The repertoire has roughly 570,000 distinct CDR3 sequences, around 14% of them found once; the top ten carry less than 9.5%. Study results and caveats: Ophthalmopathy stood apart from stable hyperthyroidism in a 13 V-J model. The blood repertoire included most of the expanded thyroid clonotypes above 0.001.

Germline assignment: CDR1 DFQATT and CDR2 SNEGSKA (reference sequence). The CDR3 has 14 residues. Deletions cut 6 bases from V and 1 base from J, with 12 bases between. For this clonotype: No antigen is known for it.

The material sequenced was blood. This chain links TRBV20-1 with TRBJ2-2, with D perhaps TRBD2 (6 bases). The source of this sequence is a woman aged 25 to 45 with Graves' hyperthyroidism. The CDR3 sequence: CSASGGVNTGELFF. Here the CDR3 DNA reads TGCAGTGCCTCCGGGGGAGTGAACACCGGGGAGCTGTTTTTT.